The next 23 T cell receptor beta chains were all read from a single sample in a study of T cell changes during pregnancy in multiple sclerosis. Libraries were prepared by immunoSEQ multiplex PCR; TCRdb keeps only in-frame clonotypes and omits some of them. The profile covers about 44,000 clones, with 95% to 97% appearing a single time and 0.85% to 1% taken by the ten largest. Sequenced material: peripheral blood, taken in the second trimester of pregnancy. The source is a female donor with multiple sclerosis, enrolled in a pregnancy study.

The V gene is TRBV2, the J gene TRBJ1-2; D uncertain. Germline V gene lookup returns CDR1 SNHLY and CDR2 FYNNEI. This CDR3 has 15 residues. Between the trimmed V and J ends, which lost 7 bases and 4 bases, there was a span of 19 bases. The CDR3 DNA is TGTGCCAGCAAACTAGACGGCGGCCTTTTCTATGGCTACACCTTC. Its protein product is CASKLDGGLFYGYTF.

The CDR3 sequence is CASRLPRTGGLQHYEQYF. The CDR3 DNA follows: TGTGCCAGCAGACTCCCTAGAACGGGGGGACTACAGCACTACGAGCAGTACTTC. This chain uses TRBV21-1 with TRBJ2-7; the D call TRBD2 from the table was never checked on the DNA. TRBV21-1 is a known pseudogene. The CDR3 is 18 residues long.

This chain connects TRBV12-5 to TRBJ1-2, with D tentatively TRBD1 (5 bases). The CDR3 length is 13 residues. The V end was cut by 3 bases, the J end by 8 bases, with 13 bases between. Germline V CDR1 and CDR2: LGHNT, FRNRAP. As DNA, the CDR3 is TGTGCTAGTGGTTTCCTGGAGCAGGGAGGCTACACCTTC. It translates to CASGFLEQGGYTF.

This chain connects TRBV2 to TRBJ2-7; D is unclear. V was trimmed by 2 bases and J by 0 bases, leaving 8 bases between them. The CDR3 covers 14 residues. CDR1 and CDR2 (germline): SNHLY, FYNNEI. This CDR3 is CASSESRLSYEQYF. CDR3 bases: TGTGCCAGCAGTGAATCGCGGCTCTCCTACGAGCAGTACTTC.

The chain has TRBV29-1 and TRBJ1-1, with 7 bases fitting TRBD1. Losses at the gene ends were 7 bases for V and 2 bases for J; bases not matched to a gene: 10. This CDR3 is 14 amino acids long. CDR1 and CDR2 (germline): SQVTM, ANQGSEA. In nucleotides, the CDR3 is TGCAGCGGGGTAAAGGACAGGATTAACACTGAAGCTTTCTTT. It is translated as CSGVKDRINTEAFF.

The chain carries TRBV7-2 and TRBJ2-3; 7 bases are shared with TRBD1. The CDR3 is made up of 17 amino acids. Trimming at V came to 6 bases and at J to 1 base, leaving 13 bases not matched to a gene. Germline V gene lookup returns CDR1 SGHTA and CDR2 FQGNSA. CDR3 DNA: TGTGCCAGCAGGAAAGGCTCAGGGACAGCCGGCACAGATACGCAGTATTTT. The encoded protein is CASRKGSGTAGTDTQYF.

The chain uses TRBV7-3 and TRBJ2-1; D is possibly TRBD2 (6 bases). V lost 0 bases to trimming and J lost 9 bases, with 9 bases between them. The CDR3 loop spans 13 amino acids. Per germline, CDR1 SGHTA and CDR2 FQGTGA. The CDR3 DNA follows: TGTGCCAGCAGCTTAACGGGGGGTGTTGAGCAGTTCTTC. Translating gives CASSLTGGVEQFF.

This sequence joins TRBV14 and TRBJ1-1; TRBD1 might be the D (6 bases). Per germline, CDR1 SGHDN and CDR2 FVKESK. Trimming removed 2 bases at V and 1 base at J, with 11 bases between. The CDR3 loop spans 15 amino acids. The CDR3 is CASSQYAQGNTEAFF. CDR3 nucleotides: TGTGCCAGCAGCCAATACGCACAGGGGAACACTGAAGCTTTCTTT.

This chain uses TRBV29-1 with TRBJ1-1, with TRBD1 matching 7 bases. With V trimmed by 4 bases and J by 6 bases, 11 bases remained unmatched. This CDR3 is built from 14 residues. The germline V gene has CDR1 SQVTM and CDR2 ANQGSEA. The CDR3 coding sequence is TGCAGCGTTGTCAGTGGACAGGTCCCGTCTGAAGCTTTCTTT. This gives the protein CSVVSGQVPSEAFF.

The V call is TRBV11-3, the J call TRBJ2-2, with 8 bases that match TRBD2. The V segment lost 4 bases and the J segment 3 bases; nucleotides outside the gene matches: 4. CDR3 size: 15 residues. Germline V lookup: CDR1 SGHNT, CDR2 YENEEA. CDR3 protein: CASSYGLADTGELFF. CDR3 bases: TGTGCCAGCAGCTACGGACTAGCTGACACCGGGGAGCTGTTTTTT.

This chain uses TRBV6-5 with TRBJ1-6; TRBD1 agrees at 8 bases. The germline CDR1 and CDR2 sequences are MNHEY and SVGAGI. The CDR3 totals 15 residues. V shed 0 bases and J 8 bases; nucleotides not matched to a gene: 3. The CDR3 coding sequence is TGTGCCAGCAGTTACTCCGGACAGGGTTATTCACCCCTCCACTTT. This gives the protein CASSYSGQGYSPLHF.

CDR3 protein: CASSASGAEGETQYF. CDR3 nucleotides: TGTGCCAGCAGCGCTAGCGGGGCGGAAGGAGAGACCCAGTACTTC. The chain uses TRBV9 and TRBJ2-5, with TRBD2 matching 9 bases. With 3 bases clipped from V and 4 bases from J, the junction kept 7 bases outside the gene matches. This CDR3 region has 15 residues. Germline CDR1 SGDLS, CDR2 YYNGEE. The full variable domain, with the rest looked up from reference TRBV9 and TRBJ2-5, is DSGVTQTPKHLITATGQRVTLRCSPRSGDLSVYWYQQSLDQGLQFLIQYYNGEERAKGNILERFSAQQFPDLHSELNLSSLELGDSALYFCASSASGAEGETQYFGPGTRLLVL.

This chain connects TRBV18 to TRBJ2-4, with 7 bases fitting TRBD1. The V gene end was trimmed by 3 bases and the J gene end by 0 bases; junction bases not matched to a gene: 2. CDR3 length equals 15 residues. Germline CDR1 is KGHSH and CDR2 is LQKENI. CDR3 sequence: CASSPGQLAKNIQYF. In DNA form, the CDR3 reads TGTGCCAGCTCACCGGGACAGCTAGCCAAAAACATTCAGTACTTC.

In DNA form, the CDR3 reads TGTGCCAGCAGCATCCAGCAGGGGGTTGTGGGTTCACCCCTCCACTTT. Amino acids: CASSIQQGVVGSPLHF. The V gene is TRBV7-9, the J gene TRBJ1-6; 7 nucleotides align to TRBD1. Germline V CDR1 and CDR2: SEHNR, FQNEAQ (reference sequence). CDR3 length: 16 residues. V trimming: 5 bases; J trimming: 9 bases; junction bases outside the gene matches: 13.

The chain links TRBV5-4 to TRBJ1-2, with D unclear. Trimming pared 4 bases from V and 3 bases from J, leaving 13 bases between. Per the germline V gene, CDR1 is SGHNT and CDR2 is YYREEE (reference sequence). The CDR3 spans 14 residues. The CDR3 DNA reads TGTGCCAGCAGCCGATTCGGTTCGGACTATGGCTACACCTTC. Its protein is CASSRFGSDYGYTF.

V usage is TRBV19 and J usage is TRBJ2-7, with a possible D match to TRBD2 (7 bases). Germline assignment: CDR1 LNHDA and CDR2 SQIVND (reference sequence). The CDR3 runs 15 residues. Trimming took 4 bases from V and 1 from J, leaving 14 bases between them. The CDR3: CASSSPGGTSYEQYF. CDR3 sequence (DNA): TGTGCCAGTAGTAGCCCCGGGGGGACATCCTACGAGCAGTACTTC.

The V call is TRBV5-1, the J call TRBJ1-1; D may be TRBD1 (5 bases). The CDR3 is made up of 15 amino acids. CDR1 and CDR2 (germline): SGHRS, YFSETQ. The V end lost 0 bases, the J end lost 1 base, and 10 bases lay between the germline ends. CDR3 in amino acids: CASSLDGRANTEAFF. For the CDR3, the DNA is TGCGCCAGCAGCTTGGATGGCAGGGCGAACACTGAAGCTTTCTTT.

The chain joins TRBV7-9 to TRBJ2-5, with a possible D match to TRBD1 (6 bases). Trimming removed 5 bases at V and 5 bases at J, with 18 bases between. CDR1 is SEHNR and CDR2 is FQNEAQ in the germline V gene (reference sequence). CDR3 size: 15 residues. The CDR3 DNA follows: TGTGCCAGCAGCAACGTCCCTGGGGGCGGGGAGACCCAGTACTTC. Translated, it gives CASSNVPGGGETQYF.

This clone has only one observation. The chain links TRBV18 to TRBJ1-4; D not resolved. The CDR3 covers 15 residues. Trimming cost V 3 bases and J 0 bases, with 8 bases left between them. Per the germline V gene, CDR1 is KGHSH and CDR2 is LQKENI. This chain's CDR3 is CASSPQRTTNEKLFF. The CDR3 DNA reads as TGTGCCAGCTCACCCCAGCGGACAACTAATGAAAAACTGTTTTTT.

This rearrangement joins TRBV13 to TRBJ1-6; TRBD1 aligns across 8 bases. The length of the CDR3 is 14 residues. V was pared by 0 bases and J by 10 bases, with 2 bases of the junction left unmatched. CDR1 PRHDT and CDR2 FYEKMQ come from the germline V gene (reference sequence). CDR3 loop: CASSLGTGDSPLHF. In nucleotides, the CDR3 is TGTGCCAGCAGCTTAGGGACAGGGGACTCACCCCTCCACTTT.

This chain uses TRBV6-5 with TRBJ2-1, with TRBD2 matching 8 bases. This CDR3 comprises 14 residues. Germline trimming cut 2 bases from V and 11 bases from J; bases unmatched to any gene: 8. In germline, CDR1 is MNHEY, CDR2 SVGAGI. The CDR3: CASSYTQLAAKQFF. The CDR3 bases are TGTGCCAGCAGTTACACCCAACTAGCGGCCAAGCAGTTCTTC.

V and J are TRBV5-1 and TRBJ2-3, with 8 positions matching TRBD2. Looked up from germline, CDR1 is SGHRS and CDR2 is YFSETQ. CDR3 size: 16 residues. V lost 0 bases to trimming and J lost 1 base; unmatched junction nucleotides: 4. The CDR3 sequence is CASSLETGRGTDTQYF. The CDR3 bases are TGCGCCAGCAGCTTGGAGACCGGGAGGGGCACAGATACGCAGTATTTT.

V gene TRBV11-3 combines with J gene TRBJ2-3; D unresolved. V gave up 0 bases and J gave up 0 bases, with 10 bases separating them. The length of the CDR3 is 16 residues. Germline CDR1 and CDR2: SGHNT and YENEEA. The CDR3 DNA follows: TGTGCCAGCAGCTTAGACTCGTACGCGAGCACAGATACGCAGTATTTT. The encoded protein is CASSLDSYASTDTQYF.